This T cell receptor (beta chain) came from a study of CD8 T cells in ankylosing spondylitis. Study observations and caveats: Disease-linked clones were found to be CD8+ and relatively rare in peripheral blood. A TCR beta motif made of fewer than ten highly homologous variants seemed typical of ankylosing spondylitis blood.

Trimming removed 9 bases from V and 2 bases from J, with 16 bases in between. The CDR3 extends over 15 amino acids. Germline CDR1 KGHDR, CDR2 SFDVKD. This clonotype was seen ten or more times. What it recognizes is unknown. Via MiXCR, TCRdb re-called the 5' RACE reads, giving one row per CDR3 protein. The profile covers 150,000 to 200,000 distinct CDR3 sequences, with under 14% appearing a single time and under 35% taken by the ten largest. This chain uses TRBV24-1 with TRBJ2-1; perhaps TRBD1 as D (5 bases). The TCR sequence derives from a male donor with ankylosing spondylitis or in good health (not recorded which). Sequencing input: blood, either unsorted or a sorted T cell fraction (not recorded which). Here the CDR3 reads CATGAGSPPYNEQFF. In DNA, the CDR3 is TGTGCCACCGGGGCCGGGTCTCCCCCCTACAATGAGCAGTTCTTC.